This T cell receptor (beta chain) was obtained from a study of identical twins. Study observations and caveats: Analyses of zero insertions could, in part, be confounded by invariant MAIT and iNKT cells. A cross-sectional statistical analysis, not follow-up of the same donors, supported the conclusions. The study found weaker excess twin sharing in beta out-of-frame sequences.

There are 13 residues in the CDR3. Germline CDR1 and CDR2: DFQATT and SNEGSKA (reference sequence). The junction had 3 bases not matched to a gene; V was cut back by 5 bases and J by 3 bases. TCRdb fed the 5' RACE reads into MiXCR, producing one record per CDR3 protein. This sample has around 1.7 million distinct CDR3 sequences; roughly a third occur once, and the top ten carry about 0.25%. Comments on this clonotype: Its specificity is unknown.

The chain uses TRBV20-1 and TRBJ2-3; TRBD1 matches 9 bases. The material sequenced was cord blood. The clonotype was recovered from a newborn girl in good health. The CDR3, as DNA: TGCAGTGCTTTGACAGGGGGGACAGATACGCAGTATTTT. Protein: CSALTGGTDTQYF.